This TCR beta chain comes out of a study of T cells in Graves' hyperthyroidism and ophthalmopathy. In the study overall: At initial diagnosis, before any treatment had begun, peripheral blood was obtained.

The germline gives CDR1 SGHRS, CDR2 YFSETQ. Trimming pared 0 bases from V and 4 bases from J, leaving 4 bases between. This CDR3 contains 13 residues. It was RNA transcripts that yielded the amplified TCR beta CDR3 regions. TCR CDR3 regions were first amplified by RT-PCR with HTBI primers. TCRdb analysed the multiplex PCR reads with MiXCR anew, one entry per CDR3 protein. The profile shows 35,000 to 45,000 distinct CDR3 sequences, 40% to 65% of them singletons. Many counts were recorded for this clonotype. The cohort's ophthalmopathy patients, a group with duration under 3 months, had a Clinical Activity Score of at least 3 and a NOSPECS grade of at least 4. Uncontrolled infection, other autoimmune disease, pregnancy or lactation barred patients from enrollment. PBMCs stemmed from 10 ml fresh peripheral blood.

The material sequenced was blood. The origin of this receptor is a middle-aged man with Graves' ophthalmopathy. The rearrangement joins TRBV5-1 to TRBJ2-2; D unclear. The CDR3 loop reads CASSLVSTGELFF. DNA for the CDR3: TGCGCCAGCAGCTTGGTCTCCACCGGGGAGCTGTTTTTT. The full variable domain, its missing parts supplied by reference TRBV5-1 and TRBJ2-2, is KAGVTQTPRYLIKTRGQQVTLSCSPISGHRSVSWYQQTPGQGLQFLFEYFSETQRNKGNFPGRFSGRQFSNSRSEMNVSTLELGDSALYLCASSLVSTGELFFGEGSRLTVL.